This TCR beta chain was retrieved from a study of cytomegalovirus exposure and HLA in healthy donors. PCR involved 60 Vbeta and 13 Jbeta primers. Sequenced by immunoSEQ multiplex PCR; TCRdb stores in-frame clones only, minus some. The table lists about 190,000 clones, 70% to 80% of them singletons. CDR1 and CDR2 from the germline V gene are MNHEY and SVGAGI. Germline trimming cut 6 bases from V and 7 bases from J; bases unmatched to any gene: 11. The length of the CDR3 is 15 residues. Concerning this clone: Its target is unknown.

Study outcomes and limitations: Later analysis showed most CMV-associated TCR beta chains appearing HLA-restricted. In a later analysis, TCR beta V- and J-gene trimming showed a link to a missense DCLRE1C variant.

This TCR was sampled from a woman aged 25 to 39 in good health and CMV-seropositive. The chain has TRBV6-5 and TRBJ1-5; 8 positions agree with TRBD1. Material for sequencing was PBMCs. Here the CDR3 DNA reads TGTGCCAGCAGCCGAACCCCAGGGGGCGGACAGCCCCAGCATTTT. Amino acid sequence: CASSRTPGGGQPQHF.